Following are 3 T cell receptor beta chains from one sample sequenced in a study of identical twins. TCRdb independently ran MiXCR on the 5' RACE reads; one entry per CDR3 protein. The sample has hundreds of thousands of distinct CDR3 sequences, about 18% seen once. This sample also appeared in a second study, on T cells expressing NK-cell markers.

Sequencing input: PBMCs. The receptors were gathered from a woman in her late teens or twenties in good health.

This clonotype came up a few times. This sequence joins TRBV20-1 and TRBJ2-1, with 9 positions matching TRBD2. The CDR3 totals 16 residues. Looked up from germline, CDR1 is DFQATT and CDR2 is SNEGSKA (reference sequence). V shed 3 bases and J 4 bases; nucleotides not matched to a gene: 10. In DNA, the CDR3 is TGCAGTGCTAGCTCACTAGCGGGTGAACAATACAATGAGCAGTTCTTC. Translating it yields CSASSLAGEQYNEQFF.

This clonotype was counted between two and nine times. The chain joins TRBV7-6 to TRBJ2-1, with no clear D. The CDR3 runs to 12 residues. Trimming took off 4 bases at V and 7 bases at J, with 8 bases between the two ends. Germline V gene data show CDR1 as SGHVS and CDR2 as FNYEAQ. CDR3 protein: CASSSIKNEQFF. In DNA, the CDR3 is TGTGCCAGCAGCTCTATTAAGAATGAGCAGTTCTTC.

This clonotype was recorded a few times. For the CDR3, the DNA is TGCGCCAGCAGCCAATCCCAAGGGGGAACCTACGAGCAGTACTTC. This codes for CASSQSQGGTYEQYF. The chain uses TRBV4-3 and TRBJ2-7, with D possibly TRBD1 on 6 matching bases. Deletions cut 2 bases from V and 2 bases from J, with 13 bases between. CDR1 is LGHNA, CDR2 YSLEER, per germline. CDR3 size: 15 residues.